The 2 T cell receptor beta chains below all came from one sample that was sequenced in a study of blood T cell repertoires in COVID-19 (dated by TCRdb to 2020 to 2022). Libraries were built with the immunoSEQ multiplex PCR assay. TCRdb mirrors the immuneACCESS table, restricted to in-frame sequences. Some clones are absent from its copies; in checked studies, under half trace to an unresolved V gene, and the reason for the others is unknown. This sample has a few hundred thousand clones in its table, and 80% to 90% of those were observed once. The top ten clonotypes cover around 3% of the sample. Sequenced material: peripheral blood. The origin of the receptors is a woman in her twenties or thirties with COVID-19, enrolled during active disease.

The chain has TRBV11-2 and TRBJ2-1, with 11 bases that match TRBD2. Trimming at V came to 1 base and at J to 7 bases, leaving 6 bases not matched to a gene. Germline CDR1 reads SGHAT; CDR2 reads FQNNGV. This CDR3 spans 16 amino acids. CDR3 loop: CASSLVSSGRLNEQFF. CDR3 DNA sequence: TGTGCCAGCAGCTTAGTATCTAGCGGGAGGTTGAATGAGCAGTTCTTC.

The rearrangement joins TRBV6-2 or TRBV6-3 to TRBJ2-1, with TRBD1 identical over 9 bases. This CDR3 is built from 15 residues. V lost 6 bases, J lost 2 bases, and 5 bases stayed unmatched. Looked up from germline, CDR1 is MNHEY and CDR2 is SVGEGT. DNA for the CDR3: TGTGCCAGCAGCCGCCGGGACAGGGCCTACAATGAGCAGTTCTTC. It codes for CASSRRDRAYNEQFF.